This record looks at one T cell receptor (beta chain) sequence and its context. The data originate from a study of OX40 agonist ivuxolimab in advanced cancers. TCRdb keeps only in-frame clones here, not all; method: immunoSEQ multiplex PCR. The table has 50,000 to 80,000 clones, approximately 79% seen once. The source was CD4+ or CD8+ T cells sorted from blood, collected in a trial of the OX40 agonist ivuxolimab. The receptor was isolated from an adult with an advanced solid tumor such as melanoma, head and neck, liver or kidney cancer.

CDR3: CASSTAWEEKDGYTF. The DNA of the CDR3 is TGTGCCAGTAGTACCGCTTGGGAGGAGAAAGATGGCTACACCTTC. The chain combines TRBV19 with TRBJ1-2; D uncertain. The CDR3 is made up of 15 amino acids. The V end lost 4 bases, the J end lost 6 bases, and 18 bases lay between the germline ends. The germline CDR1 and CDR2 sequences are LNHDA and SQIVND (reference sequence).